This T cell receptor beta chain was documented in a study of T cell responses to AZD1222 COVID-19 vaccine. Study results and caveats: Only after the peak T cell response were repertoires sampled. The sample set comprised mostly white British donors with more females, and clonal diversity was possibly underestimated. Along spike, vaccine-associated CD4 TCRs were found throughout, with dominance at 160-218 and 743-854.

TCRdb's copy holds only in-frame clones and misses some; the assay was immunoSEQ multiplex PCR. The table shows 80,000 or so clones, with roughly 87% occurring only once. Remarks on this clone: The target antigen is unknown. Its ends do not fully match the called genes, so a read error is possible.

Germline CDR1 and CDR2: SGHTA and FQGNSA. The CDR3 sequence is 14 residues long. Source: peripheral blood, taken on day 0 of AZD1222 vaccination. The V and J genes are TRBV7-2 and TRBJ1-5; D ambiguous. This sequence originates from an adult in good health. The CDR3 reads CASSLVPGNQPQHF. In nucleotides, the CDR3 is TGTGCCAGCAGCTTGGTTCCAGGCAACCAGCCCCAGCATTTT.